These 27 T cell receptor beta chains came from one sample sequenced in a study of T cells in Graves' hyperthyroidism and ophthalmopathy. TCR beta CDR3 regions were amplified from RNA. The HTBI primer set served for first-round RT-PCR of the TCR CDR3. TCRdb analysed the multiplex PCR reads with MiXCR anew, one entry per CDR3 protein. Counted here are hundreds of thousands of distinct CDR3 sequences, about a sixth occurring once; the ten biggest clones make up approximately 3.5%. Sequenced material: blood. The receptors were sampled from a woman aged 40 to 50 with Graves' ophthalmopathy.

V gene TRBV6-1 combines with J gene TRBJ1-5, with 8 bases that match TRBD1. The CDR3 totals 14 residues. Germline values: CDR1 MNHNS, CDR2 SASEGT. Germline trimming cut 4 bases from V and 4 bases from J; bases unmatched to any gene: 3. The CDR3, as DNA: TGTGCCAGCAGTGTGACAGGGGCGAATCAGCCCCAGCATTTT. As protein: CASSVTGANQPQHF.

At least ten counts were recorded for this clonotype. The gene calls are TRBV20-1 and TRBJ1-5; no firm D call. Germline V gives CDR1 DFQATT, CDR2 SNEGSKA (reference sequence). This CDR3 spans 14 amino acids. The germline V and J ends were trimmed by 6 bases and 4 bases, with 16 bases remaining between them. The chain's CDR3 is CSALYGPFNQPQHF. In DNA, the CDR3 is TGCAGTGCCCTCTATGGCCCTTTTAATCAGCCCCAGCATTTT.

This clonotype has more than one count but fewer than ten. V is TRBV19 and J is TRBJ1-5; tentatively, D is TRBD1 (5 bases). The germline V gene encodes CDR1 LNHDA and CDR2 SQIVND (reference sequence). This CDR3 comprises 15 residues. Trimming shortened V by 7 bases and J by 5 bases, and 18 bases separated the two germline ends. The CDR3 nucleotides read TGTGCCAGTATGAGGCTTGCAGGGAGATATCAGCCCCAGCATTTT. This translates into CASMRLAGRYQPQHF.

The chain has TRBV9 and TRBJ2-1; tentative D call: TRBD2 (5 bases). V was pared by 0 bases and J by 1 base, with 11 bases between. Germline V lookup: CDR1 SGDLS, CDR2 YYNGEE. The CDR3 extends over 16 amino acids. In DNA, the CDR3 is TGTGCCAGCAGCGTAGAGAGTAGCGAATCCTACAATGAGCAGTTCTTC. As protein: CASSVESSESYNEQFF.

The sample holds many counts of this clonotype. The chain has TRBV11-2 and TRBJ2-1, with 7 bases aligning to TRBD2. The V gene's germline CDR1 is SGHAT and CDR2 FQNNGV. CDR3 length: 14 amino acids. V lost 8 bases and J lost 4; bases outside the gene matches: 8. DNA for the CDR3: TGTGCCAGCGGTCCTAGCGGAGGGTACAATGAGCAGTTCTTC. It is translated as CASGPSGGYNEQFF.

The CDR3 DNA reads as TGTGCCAGCAGCTTAGAGTTGCCGCTCCCCTACGAGCAGTACTTC. It is translated as CASSLELPLPYEQYF. This rearrangement joins TRBV7-2 to TRBJ2-7; no clear D gene. Trimming pared 1 base from V and 2 bases from J, leaving 12 bases between. The length of the CDR3 is 15 residues. Germline CDR1 and CDR2: SGHTA and FQGNSA.

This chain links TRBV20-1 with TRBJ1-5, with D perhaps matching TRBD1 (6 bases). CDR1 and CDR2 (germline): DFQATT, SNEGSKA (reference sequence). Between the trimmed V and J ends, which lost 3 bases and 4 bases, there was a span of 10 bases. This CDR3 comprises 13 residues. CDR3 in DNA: TGCAGTGCTAGTAGGACAGTTAATCAGCCCCAGCATTTT. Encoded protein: CSASRTVNQPQHF.

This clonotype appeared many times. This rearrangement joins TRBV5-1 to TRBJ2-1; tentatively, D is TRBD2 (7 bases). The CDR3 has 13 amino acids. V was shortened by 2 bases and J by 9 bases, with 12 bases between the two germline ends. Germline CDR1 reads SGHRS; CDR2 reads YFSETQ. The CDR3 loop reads CASSFEGGGEQFF. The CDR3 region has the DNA TGCGCCAGCAGCTTCGAAGGGGGGGGTGAGCAGTTCTTC. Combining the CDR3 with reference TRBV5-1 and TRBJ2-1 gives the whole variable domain KAGVTQTPRYLIKTRGQQVTLSCSPISGHRSVSWYQQTPGQGLQFLFEYFSETQRNKGNFPGRFSGRQFSNSRSEMNVSTLELGDSALYLCASSFEGGGEQFFGPGTRLTVL.

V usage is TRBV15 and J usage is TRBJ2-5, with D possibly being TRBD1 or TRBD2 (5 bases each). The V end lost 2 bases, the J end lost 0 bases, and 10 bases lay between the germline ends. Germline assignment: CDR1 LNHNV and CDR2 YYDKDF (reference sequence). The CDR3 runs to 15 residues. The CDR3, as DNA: TGTGCCACCAGCAGATCCGGGGCTTACCAAGAGACCCAGTACTTC. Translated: CATSRSGAYQETQYF.

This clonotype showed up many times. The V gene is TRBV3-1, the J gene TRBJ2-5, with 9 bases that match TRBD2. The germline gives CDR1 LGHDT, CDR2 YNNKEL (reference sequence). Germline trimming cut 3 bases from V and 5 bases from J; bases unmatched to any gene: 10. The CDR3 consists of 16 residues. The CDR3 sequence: CASSHGGRARFETQYF. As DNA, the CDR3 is TGTGCCAGCAGCCATGGCGGGAGGGCCCGTTTTGAGACCCAGTACTTC.

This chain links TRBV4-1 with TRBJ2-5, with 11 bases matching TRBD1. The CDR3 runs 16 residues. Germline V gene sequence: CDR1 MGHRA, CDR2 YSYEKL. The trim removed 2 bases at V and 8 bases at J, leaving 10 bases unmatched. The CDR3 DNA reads TGCGCCAGCAGCCAAACCCTCGGACAGGGGGCGCGAACCCAGTACTTC. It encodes CASSQTLGQGARTQYF.

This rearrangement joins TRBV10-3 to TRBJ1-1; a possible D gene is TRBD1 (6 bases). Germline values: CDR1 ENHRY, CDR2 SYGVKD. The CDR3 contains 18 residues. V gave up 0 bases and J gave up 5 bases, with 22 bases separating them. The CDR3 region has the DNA TGTGCCATCAGTGAGTCGACTTCTGGGGGGGGGCTTAGAACTGAAGCTTTCTTT. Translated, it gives CAISESTSGGGLRTEAFF.

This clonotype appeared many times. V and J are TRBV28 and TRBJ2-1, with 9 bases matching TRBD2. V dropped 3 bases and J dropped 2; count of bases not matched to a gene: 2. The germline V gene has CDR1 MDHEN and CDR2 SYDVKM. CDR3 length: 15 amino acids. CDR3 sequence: CASSFSGSPYNEQFF. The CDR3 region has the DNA TGTGCCAGCAGTTTTAGCGGGAGCCCCTACAATGAGCAGTTCTTC.

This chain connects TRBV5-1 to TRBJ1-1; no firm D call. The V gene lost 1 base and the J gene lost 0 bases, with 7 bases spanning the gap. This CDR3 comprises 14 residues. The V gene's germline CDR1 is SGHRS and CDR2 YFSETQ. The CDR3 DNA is TGCGCCAGCAGCTTGTTCGGGATGAACACTGAAGCTTTCTTT. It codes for CASSLFGMNTEAFF.

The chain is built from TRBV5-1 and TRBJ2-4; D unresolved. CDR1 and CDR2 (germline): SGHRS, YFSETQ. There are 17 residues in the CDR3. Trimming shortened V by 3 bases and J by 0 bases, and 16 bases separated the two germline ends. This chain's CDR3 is CASSSEPIPIAKNIQYF. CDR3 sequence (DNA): TGCGCCAGCAGCTCGGAGCCCATACCCATAGCCAAAAACATTCAGTACTTC.

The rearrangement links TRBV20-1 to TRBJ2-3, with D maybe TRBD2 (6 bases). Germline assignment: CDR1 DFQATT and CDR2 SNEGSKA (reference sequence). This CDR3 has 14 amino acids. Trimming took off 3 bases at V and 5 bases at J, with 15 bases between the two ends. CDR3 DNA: TGCAGTGCTAGCTGGACGGGAGAGGGAGATACGCAGTATTTT. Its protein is CSASWTGEGDTQYF.

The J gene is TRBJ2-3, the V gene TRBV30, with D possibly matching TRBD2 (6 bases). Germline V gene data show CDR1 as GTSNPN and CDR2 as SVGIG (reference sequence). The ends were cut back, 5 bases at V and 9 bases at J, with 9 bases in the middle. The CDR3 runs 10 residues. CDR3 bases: TGTGCCTGGGGGGCGGGGACGCAGTATTTT. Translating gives CAWGAGTQYF.

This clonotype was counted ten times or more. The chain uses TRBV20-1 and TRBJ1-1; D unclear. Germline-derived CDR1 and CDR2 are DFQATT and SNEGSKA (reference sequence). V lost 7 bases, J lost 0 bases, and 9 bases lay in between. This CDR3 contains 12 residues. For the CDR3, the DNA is TGCAGTGGGTCGCGATTGAACACTGAAGCTTTCTTT. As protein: CSGSRLNTEAFF.

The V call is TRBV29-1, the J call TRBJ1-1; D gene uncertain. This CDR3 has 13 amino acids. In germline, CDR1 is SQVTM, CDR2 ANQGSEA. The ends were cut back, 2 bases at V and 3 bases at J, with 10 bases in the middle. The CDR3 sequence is CSVEFGQYTEAFF. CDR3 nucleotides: TGCAGCGTTGAATTTGGGCAGTACACTGAAGCTTTCTTT.

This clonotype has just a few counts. The CDR3 spells CASSFLAGDLNPFF. CDR3 bases: TGTGCCAGCAGCTTTCTGGCGGGAGACCTAAATCCGTTCTTC. The chain employs TRBV7-2 and TRBJ2-1; 7 bases are a match to TRBD2. CDR1 SGHTA and CDR2 FQGNSA come from the germline V gene. Trimming cost V 3 bases and J 15 bases; bases outside gene matches: 14. The CDR3 sequence is 14 residues long. The variable domain in full, with the rest retrieved from reference TRBV7-2 and TRBJ2-1, is GAGVSQSPSNKVTEKGKDVELRCDPISGHTALYWYRQSLGQGLEFLIYFQGNSAPDKSGLPSDRFSAERTGGSVSTLTIQRTQQEDSAVYLCASSFLAGDLNPFFGPGTRLTVL.

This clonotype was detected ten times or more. The CDR3 coding sequence is TGTGCCAGCAGCCAATTGTCTGGAAACACCATATATTTT. It is translated as CASSQLSGNTIYF. The V gene is TRBV3-1, the J gene TRBJ1-3, with D unresolved. The CDR3 has 13 residues. Per the germline V gene, CDR1 is LGHDT and CDR2 is YNNKEL (reference sequence). V lost 2 bases to trimming and J lost 1 base, with 3 bases between them.

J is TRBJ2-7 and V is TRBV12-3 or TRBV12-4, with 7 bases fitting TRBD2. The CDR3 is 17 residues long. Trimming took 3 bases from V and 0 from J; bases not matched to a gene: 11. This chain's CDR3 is CASSLGEAGSGSYEQYF. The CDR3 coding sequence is TGTGCCAGCAGTTTGGGGGAAGCGGGGTCGGGCTCCTACGAGCAGTACTTC.

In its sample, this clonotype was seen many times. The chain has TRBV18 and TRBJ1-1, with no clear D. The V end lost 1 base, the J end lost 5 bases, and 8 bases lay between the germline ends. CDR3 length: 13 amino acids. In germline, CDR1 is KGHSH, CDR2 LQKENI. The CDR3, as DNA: TGTGCCAGCTCACCACTAGAAGGGACTGAAGCTTTCTTT. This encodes CASSPLEGTEAFF.

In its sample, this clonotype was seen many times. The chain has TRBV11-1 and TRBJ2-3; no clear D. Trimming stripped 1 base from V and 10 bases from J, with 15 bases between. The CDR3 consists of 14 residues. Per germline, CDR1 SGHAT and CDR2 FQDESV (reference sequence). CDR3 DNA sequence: TGTGCCAGCAGCTTAGGCAAGCTGGCCTTCGCGCAGTATTTT. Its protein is CASSLGKLAFAQYF.

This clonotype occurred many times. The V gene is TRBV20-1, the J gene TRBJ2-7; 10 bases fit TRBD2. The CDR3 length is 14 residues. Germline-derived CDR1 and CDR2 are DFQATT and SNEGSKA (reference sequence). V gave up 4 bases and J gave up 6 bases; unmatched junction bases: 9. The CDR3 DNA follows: TGCAGTGCTATAAGCGGGAGGGCCATAGTCGAGCAGTACTTC. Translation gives CSAISGRAIVEQYF.

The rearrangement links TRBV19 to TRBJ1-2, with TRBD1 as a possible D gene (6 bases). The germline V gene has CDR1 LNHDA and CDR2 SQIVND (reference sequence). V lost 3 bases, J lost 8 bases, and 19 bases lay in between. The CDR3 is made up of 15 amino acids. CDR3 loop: CASSMKKAGASGYTF. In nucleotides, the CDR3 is TGTGCCAGTAGTATGAAGAAGGCGGGGGCCTCGGGCTACACCTTC.

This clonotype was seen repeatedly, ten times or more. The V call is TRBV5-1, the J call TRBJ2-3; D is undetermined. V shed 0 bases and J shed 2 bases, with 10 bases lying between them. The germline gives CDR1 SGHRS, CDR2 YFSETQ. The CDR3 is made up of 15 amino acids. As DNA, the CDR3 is TGCGCCAGCAGCTTGGCCGGATCTGACACAGATACGCAGTATTTT. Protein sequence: CASSLAGSDTDTQYF.